This T cell receptor beta chain is from a study of Graves' ophthalmopathy and Graves' hyperthyroidism. Study in general: At the time of initial diagnosis and before any treatment, peripheral blood was collected. Study-level findings and limits: Most expanded thyroid clonotypes above 0.001 frequency also appeared in blood.

Amplification from RNA transcripts yielded the TCR beta CDR3 regions. HTBI-primed first-round RT-PCR preceded second-round multiplex PCR. TCRdb independently ran MiXCR on the multiplex PCR reads; one entry per CDR3 protein. This sample yields roughly 610,000 distinct CDR3 sequences, of which about a fifth are seen a single time; more than 5.5% belongs to the top ten. Cases classed as stable hyperthyroidism had no ophthalmopathy within 18 months of follow-up. Physicians reached a diagnosis by relying on clinical symptoms, serum thyroxine, TRAb, thyroid ultrasound and orbital computed tomography. About this clonotype: What it binds is unknown.

The TCR comes from a woman under 30 with stable Graves' hyperthyroidism. Some clones in this sample may be carry-over from other donors' samples. The sequenced sample was peripheral blood.

The CDR3 sequence is CASSLGGFTGELFF. In DNA form, the CDR3 reads TGTGCCAGCAGCTTAGGCGGGTTCACCGGGGAGCTGTTTTTT. The chain links TRBV11-1 to TRBJ2-2; TRBD2 is a possible D gene (5 bases). V was clipped by 1 base and J by 4 bases, with 7 bases between them. The germline gives CDR1 SGHAT, CDR2 FQDESV (reference sequence). The CDR3 has 14 amino acids.